The 32 T cell receptor beta chains presented below share a single source sample, sequenced in a study of blood T cell repertoires in COVID-19. The data were produced by immunoSEQ multiplex PCR, yet TCRdb's version contains in-frame clones alone and is incomplete. The profile shows 450,000 to 500,000 clones, around 85% of them singletons. Input material: peripheral blood. These receptors all come from a human donor in a cohort sampled during active COVID-19.

The CDR3 sequence: CASALVQGNYNEQFF. The CDR3 DNA follows: TGTGCTAGTGCTCTAGTACAGGGAAACTACAATGAGCAGTTCTTC. The chain links TRBV12-5 to TRBJ2-1; D is possibly TRBD1 (6 bases). CDR1 and CDR2 (germline): LGHNT, FRNRAP. Trimming shortened V by 7 bases and J by 3 bases, and 16 bases separated the two germline ends. The CDR3 is 15 amino acids.

The rearrangement uses TRBV19 and TRBJ1-4, with 7 bases lining up with TRBD1. The V gene's germline CDR1 is LNHDA and CDR2 SQIVND (reference sequence). CDR3 length: 15 amino acids. V dropped 9 bases and J dropped 0; count of bases not matched to a gene: 7. The CDR3 nucleotides are TGTGCCAGCCGGGACAGAGGGGCAACTAATGAAAAACTGTTTTTT. Translated: CASRDRGATNEKLFF. The full variable domain, its missing parts supplied by reference TRBV19 and TRBJ1-4, is DGGITQSPKYLFRKEGQNVTLSCEQNLNHDAMYWYRQDPGQGLRLIYYSQIVNDFQKGDIAEGYSVSREKKESFPLTVTSAQKNPTAFYLCASRDRGATNEKLFFGSGTQLSVL.

The J gene is TRBJ2-5, the V gene TRBV4-2, with TRBD1 identical over 7 bases. Germline values: CDR1 LGHNA, CDR2 YNFKEQ. Trimming removed 2 bases from V and 5 bases from J; junction bases left unmatched: 5. CDR3 length: 14 amino acids. DNA for the CDR3: TGTGCCAGCAGCCAACCCGACAGGGATGAGACCCAGTACTTC. This translates into CASSQPDRDETQYF.

This clone was observed many times. The chain employs TRBV25-1 and TRBJ2-6; TRBD2 matches at 7 bases. The CDR3 consists of 16 residues. Germline V gene data show CDR1 as MGHDK and CDR2 as SYGVNS. The V and J ends lost 1 base and 2 bases, in that order; junction bases with no gene match: 2. The CDR3 bases are TGTGCCAGCAGTGAATGGGAGGGTACTGGGGCCAACGTCCTGACTTTC. Translating it yields CASSEWEGTGANVLTF.

The chain recombines TRBV28 with TRBJ1-1; 9 nucleotides agree with TRBD1. The CDR3 extends over 17 amino acids. Germline lookup yields CDR1 MDHEN and CDR2 SYDVKM. The V segment lost 4 bases and the J segment 10 bases; nucleotides outside the gene matches: 19. CDR3: CASSSPGQGIMAGRAFF. CDR3 bases: TGTGCCAGCAGTTCACCGGGACAGGGTATTATGGCCGGGAGAGCTTTCTTT.

This chain connects TRBV6-5 to TRBJ2-7, with 8 positions matching TRBD1. The CDR3 is made up of 15 amino acids. Germline lookup yields CDR1 MNHEY and CDR2 SVGAGI. V gave up 5 bases and J gave up 3 bases; unmatched junction bases: 9. Here the CDR3 reads CASSPDRASNYEQYF. In DNA form, the CDR3 reads TGTGCCAGCAGTCCGGACAGGGCTAGTAACTACGAGCAGTACTTC.

The rearrangement joins TRBV28 to TRBJ1-5; D is ambiguous. The germline V gene has CDR1 MDHEN and CDR2 SYDVKM. V lost 6 bases, J lost 4 bases, and 7 bases lay in between. CDR3 size: 12 residues. The CDR3 DNA follows: TGTGCCAGCAGACCCGGGAATCAGCCCCAGCATTTT. Translation gives CASRPGNQPQHF.

The V call is TRBV28, the J call TRBJ2-4; TRBD2 matches at 8 bases. The germline V gene has CDR1 MDHEN and CDR2 SYDVKM. CDR3 length equals 16 residues. Unmatched junction bases numbered 8, after V lost 5 bases and J lost 2 bases. CDR3 in DNA: TGTGCCAGCAGTCCCGGACTAGCCGAACCCAAAAACATTCAGTACTTC. As protein: CASSPGLAEPKNIQYF.

V usage is TRBV3-1 (or the pseudogene TRBV3-2) and J usage is TRBJ2-1; perhaps TRBD2 as D (6 bases). CDR1 is LGHDT, CDR2 YNNKEL, per germline (reference sequence). There are 13 residues in the CDR3. Trimming took off 3 bases at V and 8 bases at J, with 11 bases between the two ends. The CDR3 region has the DNA TGTGCCAGCAGCCATCGCGGGGTGGATGAGCAGTTCTTC. Translating gives CASSHRGVDEQFF.

This clone was detected once. V is TRBV28 and J is TRBJ1-1, with TRBD1 identical over 7 bases. V gave up 11 bases and J gave up 4 bases; unmatched junction bases: 13. CDR3 length equals 14 residues. Per germline, CDR1 MDHEN and CDR2 SYDVKM. The CDR3 region is CAVRARAGGTEAFF. The CDR3 nucleotides are TGTGCCGTCCGGGCGAGGGCAGGGGGCACTGAAGCTTTCTTT.

The J gene is TRBJ2-5, the V gene TRBV3-1 (or the pseudogene TRBV3-2); 11 bases fit TRBD2. This CDR3 region has 17 residues. Unmatched junction bases numbered 8, after V lost 0 bases and J lost 5 bases. Germline CDR1 reads LGHDT; CDR2 reads YNNKEL (reference sequence). CDR3 amino acids: CASSQDFAASGRETQYF. Written as DNA, the CDR3 is TGTGCCAGCAGCCAAGACTTCGCGGCTAGCGGGAGGGAGACCCAGTACTTC.

This clone was counted a single time. The chain has TRBV3-1 (or the pseudogene TRBV3-2) and TRBJ1-2, with 7 bases lining up with TRBD1. Germline assignment: CDR1 LGHDT and CDR2 YNNKEL (reference sequence). This CDR3 region has 15 residues. Germline trimming cut 0 bases from V and 5 bases from J; bases unmatched to any gene: 6. CDR3 bases: TGTGCCAGCAGCCAAGATTTCGAACAGGGGTATGGCTACACCTTC. The encoded protein is CASSQDFEQGYGYTF.

V and J are TRBV5-4 and TRBJ2-7; 8 nucleotides agree with TRBD1. The CDR3 consists of 15 residues. Germline CDR1 is SGHNT and CDR2 is YYREEE (reference sequence). Losses at the gene ends were 6 bases for V and 1 base for J; bases not matched to a gene: 9. The CDR3 nucleotides are TGTGCCAGCACCCTAATCGGACAGGGATCCTACGAGCAGTACTTC. Translation: CASTLIGQGSYEQYF.

The chain combines TRBV29-1 with TRBJ1-4; D possibly corresponds to TRBD1 (6 bases). The CDR3 sequence is 16 residues long. V lost 6 bases, J lost 0 bases, and 17 bases lay in between. Per germline, CDR1 SQVTM and CDR2 ANQGSEA. CDR3 loop: CSVAVPTGATNEKLFF. Written as DNA, the CDR3 is TGCAGCGTCGCCGTCCCGACAGGTGCAACTAATGAAAAACTGTTTTTT.

V is TRBV9 and J is TRBJ1-5; possibly TRBD1 for D (6 bases). This CDR3 comprises 17 residues. Germline loops: CDR1 SGDLS, CDR2 YYNGEE. The ends were cut back, 0 bases at V and 0 bases at J, with 13 bases in the middle. The CDR3 region has the DNA TGTGCCAGCAGCGTAGGAACAGGGTCCTATAGCAATCAGCCCCAGCATTTT. Protein: CASSVGTGSYSNQPQHF.

This sequence joins TRBV5-1 and TRBJ2-1, with 9 bases that match TRBD2. This CDR3 has 16 amino acids. CDR1 SGHRS and CDR2 YFSETQ come from the germline V gene. V shed 0 bases and J 9 bases; nucleotides not matched to a gene: 10. In nucleotides, the CDR3 is TGCGCCAGCAGCTTGGTCCCCTTAGCGGGGGTAAGTGAGCAGTTCTTC. Its translation: CASSLVPLAGVSEQFF. Drawing the rest from reference TRBV5-1 and TRBJ2-1, the complete variable domain is KAGVTQTPRYLIKTRGQQVTLSCSPISGHRSVSWYQQTPGQGLQFLFEYFSETQRNKGNFPGRFSGRQFSNSRSEMNVSTLELGDSALYLCASSLVPLAGVSEQFFGPGTRLTVL.

V and J are TRBV5-8 and TRBJ2-5; 8 positions agree with TRBD2. The CDR3 spans 17 residues. Trimming took 4 bases from V and 2 from J; bases not matched to a gene: 13. The germline V gene encodes CDR1 SGHTS and CDR2 YDEGEE. Here the CDR3 DNA reads TGTGCCAGCAGCCATGGGAGGGGACTAGAGGTACAAGAGACCCAGTACTTC. This sequence encodes CASSHGRGLEVQETQYF.

Remarks on this clone: Other nucleotide sequences from this sample produce the same CDR3. The chain couples TRBV29-1 to TRBJ2-5; TRBD1 matches at 7 bases. This CDR3 comprises 12 residues. The ends lost 7 bases at V and 3 bases at J; junction bases unmatched: 5. The germline V gene has CDR1 SQVTM and CDR2 ANQGSEA. CDR3 residues: CSGGDREETQYF. DNA for the CDR3: TGCAGCGGCGGTGACAGGGAAGAGACCCAGTACTTC.

The rearrangement links TRBV7-8 to TRBJ2-7; 9 positions match TRBD2. V shed 1 base, J shed 6 bases, and the junction held 10 bases outside the gene matches. This CDR3 spans 16 amino acids. Germline CDR1 and CDR2: SGHVS and FQNEAQ. The CDR3 sequence is CASSLVSASGRFEQYF. The CDR3 nucleotides are TGTGCCAGCAGCTTAGTAAGTGCCAGCGGGAGGTTCGAGCAGTACTTC.

The gene calls are TRBV5-8 and TRBJ1-4; no definite D call. CDR1 is SGHTS and CDR2 is YDEGEE in the germline V gene. V was clipped by 2 bases and J by 0 bases, with 5 bases between them. The CDR3 totals 14 residues. CDR3 region: CASSFSPTNEKLFF. The CDR3 coding sequence is TGTGCCAGCAGCTTTAGTCCAACTAATGAAAAACTGTTTTTT. Variable domain in full (rest from reference TRBV5-8 and TRBJ1-4): EAGVTQSPTHLIKTRGQQATLRCSPISGHTSVYWYQQALGLGLQFLLWYDEGEERNRGNFPPRFSGRQFPNYSSELNVNALELEDSALYLCASSFSPTNEKLFFGSGTQLSVL.

The chain uses TRBV28 and TRBJ2-7; D perhaps matches TRBD1 (5 bases). The CDR3 length is 12 residues. Trimming stripped 7 bases from V and 5 bases from J, with 12 bases between. The germline V gene encodes CDR1 MDHEN and CDR2 SYDVKM. CDR3 protein: CASTGTGNEQYF. For the CDR3, the DNA is TGTGCCAGCACCGGTACAGGAAACGAGCAGTACTTC. The variable domain in full, with the rest retrieved from reference TRBV28 and TRBJ2-7, is DVKVTQSSRYLVKRTGEKVFLECVQDMDHENMFWYRQDPGLGLRLIYFSYDVKMKEKGDIPEGYSVSREKKERFSLILESASTNQTSMYLCASTGTGNEQYFGPGTRLTVT.

This chain links TRBV7-2 with TRBJ2-3; D is ambiguous. The CDR3 spans 16 residues. Germline CDR1 reads SGHTA; CDR2 reads FQGNSA. The V and J ends lost 2 bases and 2 bases respectively, with 14 bases between them. The CDR3 is CASSLIFGGFTDTQYF. The DNA of the CDR3 is TGTGCCAGCAGCTTAATTTTCGGCGGTTTCACAGATACGCAGTATTTT.

V and J are TRBV14 and TRBJ2-2; D is possibly TRBD2 (5 bases). V was trimmed by 1 base and J by 5 bases, leaving 8 bases between them. The CDR3 contains 14 residues. CDR1 is SGHDN, CDR2 FVKESK, per germline. The CDR3 coding sequence is TGTGCCAGCAGCCAAGTCATAGCGACCGGGGAGCTGTTTTTT. This gives the protein CASSQVIATGELFF.

V gene TRBV19 combines with J gene TRBJ1-2; TRBD1 matches at 9 bases. Looked up from germline, CDR1 is LNHDA and CDR2 is SQIVND (reference sequence). The CDR3 runs 13 residues. The V gene end was trimmed by 7 bases and the J gene end by 8 bases; junction bases not matched to a gene: 8. In DNA form, the CDR3 reads TGTGCCAGTACCCTACAGGGGGCAGGGGGCTACACCTTC. Encoded protein: CASTLQGAGGYTF.

This sequence joins TRBV3-1 (or the pseudogene TRBV3-2) and TRBJ2-3; TRBD2 aligns across 11 bases. V lost 4 bases and J lost 6; bases outside the gene matches: 9. This CDR3 region has 16 residues. Germline values: CDR1 LGHDT, CDR2 YNNKEL (reference sequence). CDR3 sequence (DNA): TGTGCCAGCAGCCGTACTAGCGGGGGCCAAAAGGATACGCAGTATTTT. This translates into CASSRTSGGQKDTQYF.

The gene calls are TRBV2 and TRBJ1-5; 8 positions agree with TRBD1. The V gene's germline CDR1 is SNHLY and CDR2 FYNNEI. V shed 8 bases, J shed 7 bases, and the junction held 7 bases outside the gene matches. The CDR3 covers 13 residues. CDR3 bases: TGTGCCAGCGGGGGGACAGGAGGCCAGCCCCAGCATTTT. It is translated as CASGGTGGQPQHF. Complete variable domain (other parts from reference TRBV2 and TRBJ1-5): EPEVTQTPSHQVTQMGQEVILRCVPISNHLYFYWYRQILGQKVEFLVSFYNNEISEKSEIFDDQFSVERPDGSNFTLKIRSTKLEDSAMYFCASGGTGGQPQHFGDGTRLSIL.

This clone was counted once. The V gene is TRBV7-3, the J gene TRBJ2-3; TRBD1 might be the D (5 bases). The CDR3 loop spans 13 amino acids. Germline assignment: CDR1 SGHTA and CDR2 FQGTGA. V was trimmed by 2 bases and J by 8 bases, leaving 11 bases between them. CDR3 amino acids: CASSLDSVTTQYF. For the CDR3, the DNA is TGTGCCAGCAGCTTAGACAGCGTAACTACGCAGTATTTT.

The chain uses TRBV29-1 and TRBJ2-3; tentative D call: TRBD2 (6 bases). V was cut by 2 bases and J by 6 bases, with 12 bases left in between. Germline values: CDR1 SQVTM, CDR2 ANQGSEA. The CDR3 extends over 13 amino acids. The DNA for the CDR3 is TGCAGCGTTGAAACGGGAGTTGGGGATACGCAGTATTTT. It is translated as CSVETGVGDTQYF.

This chain joins TRBV30 and TRBJ2-1, with TRBD2 identical over 12 bases. V trimming: 2 bases; J trimming: 7 bases; junction bases outside the gene matches: 6. Germline assignment: CDR1 GTSNPN and CDR2 SVGIG (reference sequence). The CDR3 covers 15 residues. In DNA, the CDR3 is TGTGCCTGGAGTTATGGACTAGCGGGAATGAATGAGCAGTTCTTC. Translation gives CAWSYGLAGMNEQFF. The full variable domain, completed using reference TRBV30 and TRBJ2-1, is SQTIHQWPATLVQPVGSPLSLECTVEGTSNPNLYWYRQAAGRGLQLLFYSVGIGQISSEVPQNLSASRPQDRQFILSSKKLLLSDSGFYLCAWSYGLAGMNEQFFGPGTRLTVL.

The chain links TRBV5-1 to TRBJ1-2; 7 positions agree with TRBD1. This CDR3 is 14 amino acids long. V gave up 4 bases and J gave up 4 bases; unmatched junction bases: 7. Per the germline V gene, CDR1 is SGHRS and CDR2 is YFSETQ. The CDR3 spells CASSMGQHLYGYTF. For the CDR3, the DNA is TGCGCCAGCAGCATGGGACAGCATCTCTATGGCTACACCTTC.

The chain uses TRBV7-2 and TRBJ2-7; TRBD1 matches at 10 bases. From germline, CDR1 is SGHTA and CDR2 FQGNSA. With V trimmed by 5 bases and J by 2 bases, 6 bases remained unmatched. The CDR3 runs to 15 residues. The DNA for the CDR3 is TGTGCCAGCAGCCTGATCGGGACAGGGGCCTACGAGCAGTACTTC. Amino acid sequence: CASSLIGTGAYEQYF.

This chain uses TRBV4-3 with TRBJ2-7; no definite D call. V was pared by 0 bases and J by 1 base, with 4 bases between. The CDR3 is made up of 13 amino acids. Germline CDR1 LGHNA, CDR2 YSLEER. The DNA for the CDR3 is TGCGCCAGCAGCCAAGACGGTTCCTACGAGCAGTACTTC. Protein sequence: CASSQDGSYEQYF.